The 22 T cell receptor beta chains presented below share a single source sample, sequenced in a study of CD8 T cells in Susac syndrome. Reverse transcription of about 0.45 to 1 ug RNA used random hexamers. TCRdb independently ran MiXCR on the immunoSEQ multiplex PCR reads; one entry per CDR3 protein. The repertoire includes 100,000 to 150,000 distinct CDR3 sequences, about 92% of them detected once, and roughly 0.31% sits in the top ten. Sequences were obtained from CD8+ T cells from PBMCs. These receptors all stem from a human donor with multiple sclerosis.

CDR3 DNA sequence: TGTGCCACCAGTGTAGGAGGAACTAATGAAAAACTGTTTTTT. Its translation is CATSVGGTNEKLFF. The chain carries TRBV24-1 and TRBJ1-4; D unclear. The CDR3 extends over 14 amino acids. CDR1 and CDR2 from the germline V gene are KGHDR and SFDVKD. Trimming removed 5 bases from V and 1 base from J, with 7 bases in between.

This chain joins TRBV5-4 and TRBJ2-3; maybe TRBD2 (5 bases). Trimming cost V 10 bases and J 1 base, with 16 bases left between them. Per germline, CDR1 SGHNT and CDR2 YYREEE (reference sequence). The CDR3 contains 14 residues. Here the CDR3 reads CADRDQAGTDTQYF. The CDR3 DNA reads as TGTGCCGACCGGGATCAAGCCGGCACAGATACGCAGTATTTT.

This clonotype was seen a few times. This chain connects TRBV13 to TRBJ2-5, with 15 positions matching TRBD2. Germline CDR1 reads PRHDT; CDR2 reads FYEKMQ (reference sequence). V dropped 1 base and J dropped 0; count of bases not matched to a gene: 6. The CDR3 extends over 19 amino acids. This chain's CDR3 is CASSLVGLAGGEYQETQYF. The CDR3 bases are TGTGCCAGCAGCTTAGTGGGACTAGCGGGGGGAGAGTACCAAGAGACCCAGTACTTC.

The chain is built from TRBV4-1 and TRBJ2-7; D is tentatively TRBD1 or TRBD2 (5 bases each). Trimming cost V 1 base and J 2 bases, with 15 bases left between them. Germline V gives CDR1 MGHRA, CDR2 YSYEKL. The CDR3 runs to 16 residues. The CDR3 spells CASSQGAGSITYEQYF. CDR3 nucleotide sequence: TGCGCCAGCAGCCAAGGGGCAGGGAGTATAACCTACGAGCAGTACTTC.

This chain uses TRBV5-1 with TRBJ2-7; TRBD2 aligns across 9 bases. The CDR3 length is 16 residues. The V gene end was trimmed by 4 bases and the J gene end by 1 base; junction bases not matched to a gene: 9. CDR1 is SGHRS, CDR2 YFSETQ, per germline. The CDR3 protein is CASSLTPSGVSYEQYF. The CDR3 nucleotides are TGCGCCAGCAGCCTCACCCCTAGCGGGGTATCCTACGAGCAGTACTTC.

The chain has TRBV30 and TRBJ2-1; no firm D call. CDR1 and CDR2 (germline): GTSNPN, SVGIG (reference sequence). V was pared by 0 bases and J by 6 bases, with 6 bases between. The CDR3 has 12 amino acids. The CDR3 is CAWSVGVNEQFF. In DNA form, the CDR3 reads TGTGCCTGGAGTGTAGGTGTCAATGAGCAGTTCTTC.

V gene TRBV7-3 combines with J gene TRBJ1-5; no clear D gene. This CDR3 comprises 15 residues. Germline V gives CDR1 SGHTA, CDR2 FQGTGA. V was cut by 5 bases and J by 3 bases, with 14 bases left in between. This CDR3 is CASSPGQGFNQPQHF. DNA of the CDR3: TGTGCCAGCAGCCCAGGCCAAGGGTTCAATCAGCCCCAGCATTTT.

This clonotype was counted once. The CDR3 spells CASSRTGLTEAFF. The CDR3 nucleotides are TGTGCCAGCAGTCGAACAGGGTTGACTGAAGCTTTCTTT. The chain uses TRBV2 and TRBJ1-1; tentatively, D is TRBD1 (6 bases). Looked up from germline, CDR1 is SNHLY and CDR2 is FYNNEI. The ends were cut back, 5 bases at V and 5 bases at J, with 12 bases in the middle. This CDR3 is 13 amino acids long.

The gene calls are TRBV12-5 and TRBJ2-7, with D possibly TRBD1 on 6 matching bases. Trimming removed 6 bases from V and 6 bases from J, with 12 bases in between. The CDR3 covers 12 residues. CDR1 is LGHNT and CDR2 is FRNRAP in the germline V gene. The CDR3 loop reads CASGQGGGEQYV. The CDR3 DNA follows: TGTGCTAGTGGACAGGGCGGCGGCGAGCAGTACGTC.

This sequence joins TRBV4-1 and TRBJ2-2; tentatively, D is TRBD2 (6 bases). Per the germline V gene, CDR1 is MGHRA and CDR2 is YSYEKL. The length of the CDR3 is 18 residues. V lost 2 bases and J lost 2, with 18 bases in between. The CDR3 reads CASSQQGGQGRNTGELFF. DNA of the CDR3: TGCGCCAGCAGCCAACAAGGAGGGCAGGGCCGAAACACCGGGGAGCTGTTTTTT.

The rearrangement joins TRBV27 to TRBJ2-1; tentatively, D is TRBD1 or TRBD2 (6 bases each). The CDR3 runs to 13 residues. The V gene lost 5 bases and the J gene lost 8 bases, with 13 bases spanning the gap. CDR1 is MNHEY and CDR2 is SMNVEV in the germline V gene (reference sequence). The CDR3 coding sequence is TGTGCCAGCAGTAGCAGGAGGGGGTATGAGCAGTTCTTC. The encoded protein is CASSSRRGYEQFF.

The chain is built from TRBV3-1 and TRBJ2-4; 14 bases line up with TRBD2. This CDR3 is built from 19 residues. Germline V gene data show CDR1 as LGHDT and CDR2 as YNNKEL (reference sequence). The V segment lost 4 bases and the J segment 0 bases; nucleotides outside the gene matches: 8. The CDR3 coding sequence is TGTGCCAGCAGCCCGGGGACTAGCGGGAGCCTCCTAGCCAAAAACATTCAGTACTTC. This translates into CASSPGTSGSLLAKNIQYF.

The chain couples TRBV12-3 or TRBV12-4 to TRBJ2-5; no definite D call. This CDR3 is 14 amino acids long. V lost 2 bases to trimming and J lost 0 bases, with 7 bases between them. CDR3: CASSLSEYQETQYF. CDR3 DNA sequence: TGTGCCAGCAGTTTATCCGAGTACCAAGAGACCCAGTACTTC.

This rearrangement joins TRBV9 to TRBJ2-1; 11 bases fit TRBD1. This CDR3 has 17 residues. Germline values: CDR1 SGDLS, CDR2 YYNGEE. Trimming took 3 bases from V and 6 from J; bases not matched to a gene: 11. The CDR3 DNA reads TGTGCCAGCAGCGCACAACCAGGGACAGGGGGAAGCAATGAGCAGTTCTTC. Encoded protein: CASSAQPGTGGSNEQFF.

The chain combines TRBV9 with TRBJ1-2, with D possibly matching TRBD1 (5 bases). The CDR3 has 14 amino acids. CDR1 and CDR2 from the germline V gene are SGDLS and YYNGEE. The V gene lost 0 bases and the J gene lost 4 bases, with 10 bases spanning the gap. The CDR3 protein is CASSVAGTSYGYTF. The CDR3 DNA sequence: TGTGCCAGCAGCGTAGCCGGGACGAGCTATGGCTACACCTTC.

This sequence joins TRBV2 and TRBJ2-5; 7 nucleotides match TRBD2. The V gene end was trimmed by 6 bases and the J gene end by 4 bases; junction bases not matched to a gene: 11. The CDR3 consists of 15 residues. Germline lookup yields CDR1 SNHLY and CDR2 FYNNEI. DNA of the CDR3: TGTGCCAGCAGGGACACTAGCGCTCGGGGAGAGACCCAGTACTTC. This translates into CASRDTSARGETQYF.

The rearrangement uses TRBV12-3 or TRBV12-4 and TRBJ1-3; TRBD1 might be the D (6 bases). V was shortened by 2 bases and J by 2 bases, with 10 bases between the two germline ends. The length of the CDR3 is 15 residues. CDR3 in amino acids: CASSLWGLAGNTIYF. The DNA of the CDR3 is TGTGCCAGCAGTTTATGGGGGCTAGCTGGAAACACCATATATTTT.

This chain's CDR3 is CASSVGLGAGRYEQYF. CDR3 in DNA: TGTGCCAGCAGTGTGGGACTAGGGGCGGGTCGGTACGAGCAGTACTTC. The chain is built from TRBV2 and TRBJ2-7, with 8 bases fitting TRBD2. CDR1 and CDR2 from the germline V gene are SNHLY and FYNNEI. This CDR3 is built from 16 residues. V dropped 4 bases and J dropped 4; count of bases not matched to a gene: 12.

J is TRBJ2-7 and V is TRBV5-8; TRBD1 matches 7 bases. CDR3 length equals 13 residues. V lost 3 bases and J lost 4; bases outside the gene matches: 4. Looked up from germline, CDR1 is SGHTS and CDR2 is YDEGEE. CDR3 sequence reads: CASSSGTVYEQYV. CDR3 sequence (DNA): TGTGCCAGCAGCTCCGGGACAGTTTACGAGCAGTACGTC.

The gene calls are TRBV9 and TRBJ1-1; D is possibly TRBD1 (5 bases). Germline CDR1 is SGDLS and CDR2 is YYNGEE. This CDR3 is built from 14 residues. Trimming left V 0 bases short and J 5 bases short, with 11 bases between. The CDR3 DNA is TGTGCCAGCAGCGTAGCTGCCCAGGGTACTGAAGCTTTCTTT. Amino acids: CASSVAAQGTEAFF.

The chain has TRBV12-3 or TRBV12-4 and TRBJ2-1; 7 bases line up with TRBD1. V shed 5 bases and J 9 bases; nucleotides not matched to a gene: 19. This CDR3 contains 17 residues. CDR3 loop: CASSPPTRQGSWGEQFF. CDR3 bases: TGTGCCAGCAGTCCACCTACCCGACAGGGCAGTTGGGGTGAGCAGTTCTTC.

V and J are TRBV24-1 and TRBJ2-2, with a tentative D call TRBD2 (5 bases). CDR1 and CDR2 from the germline V gene are KGHDR and SFDVKD. Trimming cost V 11 bases and J 0 bases, with 12 bases left between them. This CDR3 contains 14 residues. This chain's CDR3 is CAISPEANTGELFF. CDR3 in DNA: TGTGCCATATCCCCGGAGGCGAACACCGGGGAGCTGTTTTTT.